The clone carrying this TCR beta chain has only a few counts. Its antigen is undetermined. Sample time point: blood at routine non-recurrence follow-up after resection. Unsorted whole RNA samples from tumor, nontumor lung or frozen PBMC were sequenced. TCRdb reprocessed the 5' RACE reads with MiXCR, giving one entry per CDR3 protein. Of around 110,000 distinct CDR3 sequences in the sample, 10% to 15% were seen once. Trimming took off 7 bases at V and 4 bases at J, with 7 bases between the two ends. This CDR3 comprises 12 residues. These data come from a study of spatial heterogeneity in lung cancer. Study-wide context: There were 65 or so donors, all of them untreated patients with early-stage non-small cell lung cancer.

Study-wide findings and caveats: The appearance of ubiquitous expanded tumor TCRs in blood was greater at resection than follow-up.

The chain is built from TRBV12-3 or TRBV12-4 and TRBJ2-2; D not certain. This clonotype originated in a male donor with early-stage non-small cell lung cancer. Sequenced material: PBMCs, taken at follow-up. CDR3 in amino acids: CASTLFTGELFF. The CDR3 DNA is TGTGCCAGCACTCTCTTCACCGGGGAGCTGTTTTTT.